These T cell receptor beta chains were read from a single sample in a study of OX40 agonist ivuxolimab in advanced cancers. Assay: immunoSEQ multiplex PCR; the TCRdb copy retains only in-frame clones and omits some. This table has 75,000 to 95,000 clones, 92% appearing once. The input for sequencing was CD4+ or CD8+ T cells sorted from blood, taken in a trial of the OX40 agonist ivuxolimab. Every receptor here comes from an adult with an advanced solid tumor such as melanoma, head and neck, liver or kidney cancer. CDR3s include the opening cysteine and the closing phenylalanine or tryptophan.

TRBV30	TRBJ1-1	CAWSRTLGGRTEAFF
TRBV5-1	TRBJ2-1	CASRSWGGTNNEQFF
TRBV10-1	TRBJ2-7	CASSEYRGSSYEQYF
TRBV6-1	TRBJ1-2	CASRRTGGADYGYTF
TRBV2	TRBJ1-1	CASGYRGVNTEAFF
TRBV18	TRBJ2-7	CASSPPSGTSYEQYF
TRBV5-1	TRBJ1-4	CASSLDRPTNEKLFF
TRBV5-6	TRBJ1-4	CASSRGIGRGTYNEKLFF
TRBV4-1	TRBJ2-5	CASSQETSGAGRTQYF
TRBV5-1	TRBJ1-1	CASSLRVGQNTEAFF
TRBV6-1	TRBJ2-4	CASSERGQAITIAKNIQYF
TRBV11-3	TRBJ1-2	CASSLADTNYGYTF
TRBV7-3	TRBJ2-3	CASSSRLSRGDTQYF
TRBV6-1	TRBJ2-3	CASKTSGGTDTQYF
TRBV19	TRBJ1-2	CASSTNWDNYGGYTF
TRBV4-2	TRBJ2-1	CASSQDGLAVGNEQFF
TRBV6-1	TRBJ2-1	CASSDTWRQTGRNEQFF
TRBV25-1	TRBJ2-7	CASSEPGRTYEQYF
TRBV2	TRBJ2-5	CASSEEKTAQETQYF
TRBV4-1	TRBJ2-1	CASSGRRTSINNEQFF
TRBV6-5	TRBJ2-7	CASTGQKSYEQYF
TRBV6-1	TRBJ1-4	CASHDRTGNEKLFF
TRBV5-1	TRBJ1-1	CASRLNLLGNTEAFF
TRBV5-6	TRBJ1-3	CASSLMGAPGNTIYF
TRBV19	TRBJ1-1	CASSFLDRGREAEAFF
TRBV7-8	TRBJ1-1	CASSLETGRTEAFF
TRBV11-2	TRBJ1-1	CASSRLGGGVLWTEAFF
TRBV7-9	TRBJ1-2	CASSPGDRANYGYTF
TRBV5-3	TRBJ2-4	CARSQSRDRLAKNIQYF
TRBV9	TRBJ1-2	CASSETGGNGYTF
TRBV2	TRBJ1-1	CASKYAAGGEAFF
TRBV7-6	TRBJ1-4	CASSLAGVTNEKLFF
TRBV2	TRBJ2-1	CASRGVNTYNEQFF
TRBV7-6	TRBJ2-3	CASSLGSGGAADTQYF
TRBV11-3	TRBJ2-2	CASSLALAGGNTGELFF
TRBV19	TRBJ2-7	CASSIDSNSYEQYF
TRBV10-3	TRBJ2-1	CAISGGDQKSEYQFF
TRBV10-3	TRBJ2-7	CAISFGTSDSYEQYF
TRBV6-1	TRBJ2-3	CASSMTGAHTDTQYF
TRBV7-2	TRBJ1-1	CASSLRGNTEAFF
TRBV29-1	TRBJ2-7	CSVEEGRRSYEQYF
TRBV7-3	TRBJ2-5	CASSLMVQDGSETQYF
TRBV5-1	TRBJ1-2	CASSPGSAWGYTF
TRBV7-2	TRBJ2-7	CASSYYTSEQYF
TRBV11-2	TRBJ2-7	CASSLAGQGGRYEQYF
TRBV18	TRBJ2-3	CASSLGQGTDTQYF
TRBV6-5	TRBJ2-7	CASSRQGLGEQYF
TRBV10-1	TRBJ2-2	CASSESGTGNTGELFF
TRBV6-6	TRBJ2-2	CASITSGTTGELFF
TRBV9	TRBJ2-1	CASSVGGGGEGYNEQFF
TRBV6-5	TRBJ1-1	CASRSEGRGTEAFF
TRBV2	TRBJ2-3	CASSKAGGPSTDTQYF
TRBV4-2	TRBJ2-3	CASSQEDGQGGTDTQYF
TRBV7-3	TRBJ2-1	CASRPSPGDNEQFF
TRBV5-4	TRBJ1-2	CASSSGQDNYGYTF